What follows are 5 T cell receptor beta chains derived from one specimen sequenced in a study of cytomegalovirus exposure and HLA in healthy donors. Amplification used 60 Vbeta primers and 13 Jbeta primers. This table comes from immunoSEQ multiplex PCR, and its TCRdb copy is limited to in-frame clones, with some not included. The table records 200,000 to 250,000 clones, less than 85% of them present only once. Sequencing was done on a sample of PBMCs. These receptors were obtained from a man aged 18-30 years in good health and CMV-seronegative.

The rearrangement uses TRBV5-4 and TRBJ2-5; 9 nucleotides line up with TRBD2. The J call is doubtful: the DNA matches TRBJ2-7 better. Germline V gives CDR1 SGHNT, CDR2 YYREEE (reference sequence). The CDR3 is 12 amino acids. The CDR3: CASTSGNYEQYF. CDR3 nucleotide sequence: TGTGCCAGCACTAGCGGGAACTACGAGCAGTACTTC.

The chain employs TRBV6-5 and TRBJ2-2; the D gene is possibly TRBD2 (7 bases). Germline V gene lookup returns CDR1 MNHEY and CDR2 SVGAGI. The CDR3 has 15 amino acids. V lost 6 bases and J 4 bases, leaving 15 bases between the germline ends. The CDR3 DNA reads as TGTGCCAGCAGCTCGGGGGGCCCCGCCACCGGGGAGCTGTTTTTT. Its translation: CASSSGGPATGELFF.

The chain links TRBV15 to TRBJ2-2; D is ambiguous. V was pared by 0 bases and J by 3 bases, with 5 bases between. Looked up from germline, CDR1 is LNHNV and CDR2 is YYDKDF (reference sequence). The CDR3 covers 14 residues. In DNA, the CDR3 is TGTGCCACCAGCAGAGAAAGCTACACCGGGGAGCTGTTTTTT. Protein: CATSRESYTGELFF.

The CDR3 protein is CASSQGGSNYGYTF. For the CDR3, the DNA is TGCGCCAGCAGCCAAGGAGGCAGCAACTATGGCTACACCTTC. The rearrangement links TRBV4-1 to TRBJ1-2; D is uncertain. Germline V gene data show CDR1 as MGHRA and CDR2 as YSYEKL. The V and J ends lost 1 base and 2 bases respectively, with 8 bases between them. The CDR3 is made up of 14 amino acids.

This clone was seen only once. The gene calls are TRBV4-1 and TRBJ2-1, with D possibly being TRBD2 (5 bases). Germline V gives CDR1 MGHRA, CDR2 YSYEKL. V was pared by 1 base and J by 0 bases, with 10 bases between. The CDR3 is 16 amino acids. CDR3 residues: CASSQGGGYSYNEQFF. Here the CDR3 DNA reads TGCGCCAGCAGCCAAGGAGGCGGGTACTCCTACAATGAGCAGTTCTTC.